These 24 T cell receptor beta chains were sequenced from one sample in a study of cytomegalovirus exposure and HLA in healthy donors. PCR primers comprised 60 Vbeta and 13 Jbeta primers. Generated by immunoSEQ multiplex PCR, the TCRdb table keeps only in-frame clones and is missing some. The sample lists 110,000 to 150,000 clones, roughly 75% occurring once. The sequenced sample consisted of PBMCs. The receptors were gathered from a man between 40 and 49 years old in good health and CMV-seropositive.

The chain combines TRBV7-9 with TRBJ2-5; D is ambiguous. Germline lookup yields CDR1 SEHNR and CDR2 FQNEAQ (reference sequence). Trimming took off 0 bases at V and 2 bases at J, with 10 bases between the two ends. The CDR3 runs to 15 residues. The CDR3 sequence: CASSLASTQQETQYF. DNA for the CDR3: TGTGCCAGCAGCTTAGCCAGTACCCAACAAGAGACCCAGTACTTC.

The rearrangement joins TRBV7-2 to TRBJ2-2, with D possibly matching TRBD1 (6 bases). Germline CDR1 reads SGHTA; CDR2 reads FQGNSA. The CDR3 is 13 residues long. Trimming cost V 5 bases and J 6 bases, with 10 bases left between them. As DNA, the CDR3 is TGTGCCAGCAGCCCACAGGGCCCCGGGGAGCTGTTTTTT. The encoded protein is CASSPQGPGELFF.

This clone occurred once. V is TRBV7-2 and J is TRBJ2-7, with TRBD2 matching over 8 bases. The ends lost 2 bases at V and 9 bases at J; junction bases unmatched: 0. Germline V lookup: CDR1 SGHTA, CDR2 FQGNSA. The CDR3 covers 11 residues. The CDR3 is CASSLLAGQYF. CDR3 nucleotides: TGTGCCAGCAGCTTACTAGCGGGGCAGTACTTC.

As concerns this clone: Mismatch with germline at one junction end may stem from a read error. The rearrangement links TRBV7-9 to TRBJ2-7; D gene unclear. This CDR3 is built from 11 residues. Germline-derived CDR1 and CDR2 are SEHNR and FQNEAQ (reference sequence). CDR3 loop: CTSSSTYEQYF. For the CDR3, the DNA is TGTACCAGCAGCTCAACATACGAGCAGTACTTC.

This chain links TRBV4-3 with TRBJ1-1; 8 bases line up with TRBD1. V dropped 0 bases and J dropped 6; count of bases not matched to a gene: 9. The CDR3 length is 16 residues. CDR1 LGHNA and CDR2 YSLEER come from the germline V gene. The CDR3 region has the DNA TGCGCCAGCAGCCAAGATATAGGGACAGGCCTTGCTGAAGCTTTCTTT. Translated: CASSQDIGTGLAEAFF.

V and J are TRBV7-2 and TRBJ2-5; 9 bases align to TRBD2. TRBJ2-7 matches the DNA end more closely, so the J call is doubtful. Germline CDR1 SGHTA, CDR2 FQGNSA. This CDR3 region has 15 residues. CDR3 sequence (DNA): TGTGCCAGCAGCTTACAAAGCGGGGGGAAATACGAGCAGTACTTC. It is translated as CASSLQSGGKYEQYF.

The CDR3 sequence is CAWSRGRGDFGYTF. The CDR3 nucleotides read TGTGCCTGGAGTAGGGGCAGGGGGGATTTTGGCTACACCTTC. The chain carries TRBV30 and TRBJ1-2; TRBD1 agrees at 7 bases. This CDR3 comprises 14 residues. The V gene end was trimmed by 2 bases and the J gene end by 7 bases; junction bases not matched to a gene: 10. Germline V gives CDR1 GTSNPN, CDR2 SVGIG (reference sequence).

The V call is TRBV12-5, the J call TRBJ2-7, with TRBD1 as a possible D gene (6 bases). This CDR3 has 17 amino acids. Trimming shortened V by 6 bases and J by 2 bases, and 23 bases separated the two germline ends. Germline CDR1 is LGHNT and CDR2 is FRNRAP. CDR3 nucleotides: TGTGCTAGTGGACCACTCCGGGACACCTCCTTTACCTACGAGCAGTACTTC. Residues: CASGPLRDTSFTYEQYF.

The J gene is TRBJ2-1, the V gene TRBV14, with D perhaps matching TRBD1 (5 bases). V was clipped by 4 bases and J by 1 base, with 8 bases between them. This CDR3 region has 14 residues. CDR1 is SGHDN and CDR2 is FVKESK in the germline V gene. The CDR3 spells CASSLAGSYNEQFF. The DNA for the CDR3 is TGTGCCAGCAGCCTGGCAGGGTCCTACAATGAGCAGTTCTTC.

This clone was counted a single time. The CDR3 spells CASSLSRVNYGYTF. CDR3 bases: TGTGCCAGCAGTTTATCCAGGGTGAACTATGGCTACACCTTC. The chain couples TRBV28 to TRBJ1-2; the D gene is possibly TRBD1 (5 bases). The V gene's germline CDR1 is MDHEN and CDR2 SYDVKM. The CDR3 is 14 amino acids. The V end was cut by 1 base, the J end by 2 bases, with 8 bases between.

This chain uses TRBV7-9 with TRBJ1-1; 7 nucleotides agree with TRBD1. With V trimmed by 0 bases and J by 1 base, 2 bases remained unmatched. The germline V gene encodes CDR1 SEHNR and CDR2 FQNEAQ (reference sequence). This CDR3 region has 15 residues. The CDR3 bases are TGTGCCAGCAGCTTAGCAGGGGGCCCGAACACTGAAGCTTTCTTT. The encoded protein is CASSLAGGPNTEAFF.

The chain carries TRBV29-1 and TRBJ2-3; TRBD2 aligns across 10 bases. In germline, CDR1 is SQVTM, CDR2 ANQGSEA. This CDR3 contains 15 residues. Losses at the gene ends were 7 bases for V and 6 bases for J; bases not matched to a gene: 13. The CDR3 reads CSATGKRGGKDTQYF. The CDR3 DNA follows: TGCAGCGCTACGGGGAAGCGGGGGGGCAAGGATACGCAGTATTTT.

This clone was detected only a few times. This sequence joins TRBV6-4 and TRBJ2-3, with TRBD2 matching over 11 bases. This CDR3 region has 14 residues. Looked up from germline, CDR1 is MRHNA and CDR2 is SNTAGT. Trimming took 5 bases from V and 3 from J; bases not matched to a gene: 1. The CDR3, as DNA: TGTGCCAGCAGTTTAGCGGGGGGGACAGATACGCAGTATTTT. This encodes CASSLAGGTDTQYF.

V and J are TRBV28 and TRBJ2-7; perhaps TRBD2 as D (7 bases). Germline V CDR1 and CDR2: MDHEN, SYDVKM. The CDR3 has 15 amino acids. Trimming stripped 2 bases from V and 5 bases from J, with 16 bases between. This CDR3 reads CASSLPPTGGHEQYF. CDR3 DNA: TGTGCCAGCAGTTTACCTCCAACGGGGGGCCACGAGCAGTACTTC.

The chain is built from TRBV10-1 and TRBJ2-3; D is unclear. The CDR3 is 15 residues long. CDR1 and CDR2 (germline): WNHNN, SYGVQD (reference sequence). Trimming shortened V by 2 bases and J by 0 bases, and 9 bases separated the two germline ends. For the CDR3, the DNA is TGCGCCAGCAGTGAGGGCCTCCTTAGCACAGATACGCAGTATTTT. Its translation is CASSEGLLSTDTQYF.

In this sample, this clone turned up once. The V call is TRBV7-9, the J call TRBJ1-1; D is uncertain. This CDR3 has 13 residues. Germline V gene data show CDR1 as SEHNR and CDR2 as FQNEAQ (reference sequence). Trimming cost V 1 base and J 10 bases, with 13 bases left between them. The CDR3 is CASSLDRGYRAFF. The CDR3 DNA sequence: TGTGCCAGCAGCTTAGATAGAGGGTATAGAGCTTTCTTT.

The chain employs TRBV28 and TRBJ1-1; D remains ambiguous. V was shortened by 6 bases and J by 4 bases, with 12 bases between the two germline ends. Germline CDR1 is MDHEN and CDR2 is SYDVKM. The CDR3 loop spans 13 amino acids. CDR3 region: CASSQQFPTEAFF. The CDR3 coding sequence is TGTGCCAGCAGCCAACAGTTTCCCACTGAAGCTTTCTTT.

The CDR3 region has the DNA TGTGCCAGCACCTCACCCCAGGGGCCCCAGCATTTT. Its protein product is CASTSPQGPQHF. The genes are TRBV28 and TRBJ1-5; D might be TRBD1 (5 bases). Germline loops: CDR1 MDHEN, CDR2 SYDVKM. With 7 bases removed from V and 9 bases from J, the gap between germline ends came to 13 bases. The CDR3 runs 12 residues.

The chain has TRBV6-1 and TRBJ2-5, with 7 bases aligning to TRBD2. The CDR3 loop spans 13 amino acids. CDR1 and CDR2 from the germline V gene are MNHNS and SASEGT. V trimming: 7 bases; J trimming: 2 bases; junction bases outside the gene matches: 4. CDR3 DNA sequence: TGTGCCAGCATGGGAGGGCTACAAGAGACCCAGTACTTC. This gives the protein CASMGGLQETQYF.

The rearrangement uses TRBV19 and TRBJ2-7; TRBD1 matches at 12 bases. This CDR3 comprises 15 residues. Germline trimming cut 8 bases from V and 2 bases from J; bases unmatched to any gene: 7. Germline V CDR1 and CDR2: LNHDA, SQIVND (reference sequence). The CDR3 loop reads CASQRGTGGAYEQYF. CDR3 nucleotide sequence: TGTGCCAGTCAAAGGGGGACAGGGGGCGCCTACGAGCAGTACTTC.

The CDR3 DNA reads as TGCAGTGCTAGGACAGGCACTGGCTACACCTTC. Translation: CSARTGTGYTF. J is TRBJ1-2 and V is TRBV20-1; the D gene is possibly TRBD1 (6 bases). This CDR3 region has 11 residues. CDR1 is DFQATT and CDR2 is SNEGSKA in the germline V gene (reference sequence). V lost 3 bases and J 7 bases, leaving 9 bases between the germline ends.

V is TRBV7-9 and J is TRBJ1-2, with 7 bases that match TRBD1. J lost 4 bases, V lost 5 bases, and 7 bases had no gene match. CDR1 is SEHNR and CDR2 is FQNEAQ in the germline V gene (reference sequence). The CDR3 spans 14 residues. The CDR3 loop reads CASSPLPGGYGYTF. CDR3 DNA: TGTGCCAGCAGCCCACTGCCAGGGGGCTATGGCTACACCTTC.

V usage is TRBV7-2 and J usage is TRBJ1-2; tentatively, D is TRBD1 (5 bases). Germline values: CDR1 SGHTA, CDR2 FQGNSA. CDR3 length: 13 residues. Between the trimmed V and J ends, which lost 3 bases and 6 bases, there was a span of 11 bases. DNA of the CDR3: TGTGCCAGCAGCTTGACATGGGGGGATGGCTACACCTTC. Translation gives CASSLTWGDGYTF.

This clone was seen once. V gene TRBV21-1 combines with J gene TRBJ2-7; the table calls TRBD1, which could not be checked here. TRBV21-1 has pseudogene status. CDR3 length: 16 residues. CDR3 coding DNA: TGTGCCAGCAGCAAAGCCCCAGGTCCTTACTCCTACGAGCAGTACTTC. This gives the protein CASSKAPGPYSYEQYF.